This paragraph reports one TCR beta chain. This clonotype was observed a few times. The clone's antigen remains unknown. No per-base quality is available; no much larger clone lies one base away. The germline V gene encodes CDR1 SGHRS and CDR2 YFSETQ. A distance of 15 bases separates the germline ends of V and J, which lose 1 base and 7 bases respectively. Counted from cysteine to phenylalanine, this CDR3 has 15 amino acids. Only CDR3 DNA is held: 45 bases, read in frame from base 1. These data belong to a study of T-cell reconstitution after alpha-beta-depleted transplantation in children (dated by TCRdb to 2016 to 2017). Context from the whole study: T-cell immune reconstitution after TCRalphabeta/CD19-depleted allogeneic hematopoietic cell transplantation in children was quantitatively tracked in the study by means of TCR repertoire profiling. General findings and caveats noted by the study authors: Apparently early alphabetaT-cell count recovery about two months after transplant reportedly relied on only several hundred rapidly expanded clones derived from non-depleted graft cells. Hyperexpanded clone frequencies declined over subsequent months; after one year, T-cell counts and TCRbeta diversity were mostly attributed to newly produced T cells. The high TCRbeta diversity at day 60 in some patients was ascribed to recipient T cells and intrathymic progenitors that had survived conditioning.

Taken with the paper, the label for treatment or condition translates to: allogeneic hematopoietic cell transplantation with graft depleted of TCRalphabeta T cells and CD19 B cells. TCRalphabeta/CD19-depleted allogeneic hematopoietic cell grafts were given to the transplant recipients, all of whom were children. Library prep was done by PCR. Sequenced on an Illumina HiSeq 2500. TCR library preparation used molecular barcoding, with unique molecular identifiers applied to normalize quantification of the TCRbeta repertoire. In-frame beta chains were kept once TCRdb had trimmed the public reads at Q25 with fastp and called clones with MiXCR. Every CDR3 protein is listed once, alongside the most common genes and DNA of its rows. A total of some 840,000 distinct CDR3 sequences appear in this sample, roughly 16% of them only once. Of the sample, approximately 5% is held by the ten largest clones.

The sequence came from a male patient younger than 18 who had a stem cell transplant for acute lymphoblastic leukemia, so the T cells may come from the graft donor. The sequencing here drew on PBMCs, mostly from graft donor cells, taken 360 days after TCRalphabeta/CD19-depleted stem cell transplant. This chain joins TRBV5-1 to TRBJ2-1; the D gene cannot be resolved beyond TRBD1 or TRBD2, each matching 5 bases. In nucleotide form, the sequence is TGCGCCAGCAGCTTGAAACCGGGACCAACGAATGAGCAGTTCTTC. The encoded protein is CASSLKPGPTNEQFF. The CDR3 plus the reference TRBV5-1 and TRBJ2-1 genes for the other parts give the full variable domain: KAGVTQTPRYLIKTRGQQVTLSCSPISGHRSVSWYQQTPGQGLQFLFEYFSETQRNKGNFPGRFSGRQFSNSRSEMNVSTLELGDSALYLCASSLKPGPTNEQFFGPGTRLTVL.